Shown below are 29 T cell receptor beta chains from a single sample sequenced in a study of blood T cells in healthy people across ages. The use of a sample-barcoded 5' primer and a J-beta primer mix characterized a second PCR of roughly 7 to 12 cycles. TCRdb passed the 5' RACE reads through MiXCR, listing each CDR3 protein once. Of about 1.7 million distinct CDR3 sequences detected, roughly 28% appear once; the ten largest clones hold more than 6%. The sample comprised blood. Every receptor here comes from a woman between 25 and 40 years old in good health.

CDR3 sequence reads: CASSVDSGGRDTQYF. Here the CDR3 DNA reads TGTGCCAGCAGCGTAGATAGCGGGGGGAGGGATACGCAGTATTTT. V usage is TRBV9 and J usage is TRBJ2-3; TRBD2 matches at 10 bases. CDR1 SGDLS and CDR2 YYNGEE come from the germline V gene. V trimming: 0 bases; J trimming: 6 bases; junction bases outside the gene matches: 4. The CDR3 extends over 15 amino acids.

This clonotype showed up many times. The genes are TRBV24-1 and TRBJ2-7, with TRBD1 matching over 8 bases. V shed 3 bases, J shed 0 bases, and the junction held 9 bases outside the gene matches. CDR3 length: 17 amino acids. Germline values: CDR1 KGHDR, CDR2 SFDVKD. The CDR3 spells CATSDKTGAQSSYEQYF. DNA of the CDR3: TGTGCCACCAGTGATAAGACAGGGGCCCAAAGCTCCTACGAGCAGTACTTC.

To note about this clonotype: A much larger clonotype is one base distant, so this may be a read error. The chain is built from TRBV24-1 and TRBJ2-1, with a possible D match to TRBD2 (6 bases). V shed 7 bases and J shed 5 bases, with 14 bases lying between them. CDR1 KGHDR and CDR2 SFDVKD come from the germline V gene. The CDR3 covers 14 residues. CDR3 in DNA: TGTGCCACCAGGCGGGACTCTCCCGACAATGAGCAGTTCTTC. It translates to CATRRDSPDNEQFF.

This CDR3 reads CSAREPGAPFGYTF. The CDR3 region has the DNA TGCAGTGCTAGAGAACCAGGGGCCCCCTTCGGCTACACCTTC. The chain combines TRBV20-1 with TRBJ1-2; maybe TRBD1 (6 bases). With 0 bases removed from V and 8 bases from J, the gap between germline ends came to 16 bases. Per germline, CDR1 DFQATT and CDR2 SNEGSKA (reference sequence). This CDR3 comprises 14 residues.

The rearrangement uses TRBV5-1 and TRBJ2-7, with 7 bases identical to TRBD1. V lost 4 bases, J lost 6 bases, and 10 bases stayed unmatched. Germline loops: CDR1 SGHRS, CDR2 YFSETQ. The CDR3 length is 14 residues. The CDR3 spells CASSPDRDGSEQYF. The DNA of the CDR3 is TGCGCCAGCAGCCCAGACAGGGACGGTAGCGAGCAGTACTTC.

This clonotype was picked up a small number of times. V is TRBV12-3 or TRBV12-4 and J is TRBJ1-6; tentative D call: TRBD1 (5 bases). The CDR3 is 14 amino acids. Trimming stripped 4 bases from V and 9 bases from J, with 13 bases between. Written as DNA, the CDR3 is TGTGCCAGCAGTTCTAGCGGGGGAGCTTCACCCCTCCACTTT. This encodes CASSSSGGASPLHF.

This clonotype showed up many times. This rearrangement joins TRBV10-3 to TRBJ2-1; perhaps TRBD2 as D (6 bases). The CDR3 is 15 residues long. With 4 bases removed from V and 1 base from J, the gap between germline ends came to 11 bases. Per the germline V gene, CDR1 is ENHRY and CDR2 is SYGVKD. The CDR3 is CAISGVTSSYNEQFF. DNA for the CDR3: TGTGCCATCAGTGGGGTGACTAGTTCCTACAATGAGCAGTTCTTC.

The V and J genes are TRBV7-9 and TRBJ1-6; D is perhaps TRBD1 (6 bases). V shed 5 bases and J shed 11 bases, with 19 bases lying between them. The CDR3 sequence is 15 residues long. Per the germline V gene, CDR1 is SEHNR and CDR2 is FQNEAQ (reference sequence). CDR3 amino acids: CASSLGGPGGTPLHF. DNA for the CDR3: TGTGCCAGCAGCCTAGGGGGACCGGGGGGTACACCCCTCCACTTT.

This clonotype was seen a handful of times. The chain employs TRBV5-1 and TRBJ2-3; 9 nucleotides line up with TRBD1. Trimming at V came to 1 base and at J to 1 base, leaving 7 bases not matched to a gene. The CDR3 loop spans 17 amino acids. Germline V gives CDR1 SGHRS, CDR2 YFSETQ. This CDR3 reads CASSLRDRARGTDTQYF. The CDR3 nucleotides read TGCGCCAGCAGCTTGAGGGACAGGGCCCGGGGCACAGATACGCAGTATTTT.

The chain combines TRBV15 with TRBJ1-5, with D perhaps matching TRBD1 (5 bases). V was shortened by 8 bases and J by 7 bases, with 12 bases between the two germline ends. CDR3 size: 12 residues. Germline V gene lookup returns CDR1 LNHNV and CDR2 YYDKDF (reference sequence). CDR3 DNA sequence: TGTGCCACCCGGAGGGGAAGCCAGCCCCAGCATTTT. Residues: CATRRGSQPQHF.

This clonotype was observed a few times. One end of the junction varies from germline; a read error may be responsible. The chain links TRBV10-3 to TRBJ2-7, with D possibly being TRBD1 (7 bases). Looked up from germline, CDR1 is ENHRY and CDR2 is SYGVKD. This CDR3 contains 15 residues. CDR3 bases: TGTGCCATCGGTGAGTTTGCAGGGGGAGGCTACGAGCAGTACTTC. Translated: CAIGEFAGGGYEQYF.

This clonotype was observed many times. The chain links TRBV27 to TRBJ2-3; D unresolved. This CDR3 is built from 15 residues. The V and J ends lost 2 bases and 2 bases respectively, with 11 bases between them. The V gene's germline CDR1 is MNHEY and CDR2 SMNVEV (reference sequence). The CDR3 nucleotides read TGTGCCAGCAGTTTAGGAAAGTCCCCCACAGATACGCAGTATTTT. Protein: CASSLGKSPTDTQYF.

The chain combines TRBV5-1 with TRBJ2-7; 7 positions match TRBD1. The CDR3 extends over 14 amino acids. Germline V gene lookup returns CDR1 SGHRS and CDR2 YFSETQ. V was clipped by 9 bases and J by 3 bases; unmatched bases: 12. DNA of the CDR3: TGCGCCAACGCTCTACAGGGGATTAACTACGAGCAGTACTTC. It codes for CANALQGINYEQYF.

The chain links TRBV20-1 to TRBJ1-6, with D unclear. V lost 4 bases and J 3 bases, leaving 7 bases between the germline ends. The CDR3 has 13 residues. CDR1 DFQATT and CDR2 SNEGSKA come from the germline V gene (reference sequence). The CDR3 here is CSAKRDYNSPLHF. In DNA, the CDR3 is TGCAGTGCTAAGAGGGACTATAATTCACCCCTCCACTTT.

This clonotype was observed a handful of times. CDR3 sequence reads: CAIREDRGRPNEQFF. Written as DNA, the CDR3 is TGTGCCATCAGGGAGGACAGGGGGCGCCCCAATGAGCAGTTCTTC. The V call is TRBV10-3, the J call TRBJ2-1; 11 bases fit TRBD1. Looked up from germline, CDR1 is ENHRY and CDR2 is SYGVKD. Trimming removed 6 bases from V and 6 bases from J; junction bases left unmatched: 7. The CDR3 is made up of 15 amino acids.

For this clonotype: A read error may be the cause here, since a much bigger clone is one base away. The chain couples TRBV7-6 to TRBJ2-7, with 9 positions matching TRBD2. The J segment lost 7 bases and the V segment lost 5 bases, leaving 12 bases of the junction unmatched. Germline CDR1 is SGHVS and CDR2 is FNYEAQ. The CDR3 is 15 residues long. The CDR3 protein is CASSGELAGNNEQYF. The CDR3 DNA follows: TGTGCCAGCAGCGGCGAGCTAGCGGGAAACAATGAGCAGTACTTC.

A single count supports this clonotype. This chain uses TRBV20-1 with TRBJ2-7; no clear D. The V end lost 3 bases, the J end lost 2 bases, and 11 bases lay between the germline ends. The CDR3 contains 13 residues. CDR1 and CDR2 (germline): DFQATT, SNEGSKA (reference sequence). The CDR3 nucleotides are TGCAGTGCTAGCGCCTACTCGACCTACGAGCAGTACTTC. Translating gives CSASAYSTYEQYF.

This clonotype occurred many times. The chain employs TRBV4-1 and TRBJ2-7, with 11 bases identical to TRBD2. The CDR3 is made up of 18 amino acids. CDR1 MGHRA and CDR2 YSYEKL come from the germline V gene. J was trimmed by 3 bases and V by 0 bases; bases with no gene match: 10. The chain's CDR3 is CASSQDGGGTSGGYEQYF. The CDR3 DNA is TGCGCCAGCAGCCAAGACGGGGGTGGAACTAGCGGGGGCTACGAGCAGTACTTC.

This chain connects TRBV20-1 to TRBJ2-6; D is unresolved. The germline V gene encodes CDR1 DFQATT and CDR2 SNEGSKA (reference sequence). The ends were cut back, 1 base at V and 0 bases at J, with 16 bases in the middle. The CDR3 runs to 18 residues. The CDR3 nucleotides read TGCAGTGCTAGAGGTGGCCTGGGTGTCGGCTCTGGGGCCAACGTCCTGACTTTC. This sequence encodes CSARGGLGVGSGANVLTF.

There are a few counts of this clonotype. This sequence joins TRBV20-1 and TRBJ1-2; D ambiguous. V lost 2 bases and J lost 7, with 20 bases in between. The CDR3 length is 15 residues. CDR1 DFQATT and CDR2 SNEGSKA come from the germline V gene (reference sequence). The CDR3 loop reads CSARLPTEVLSGYTF. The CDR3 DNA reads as TGCAGTGCTAGACTCCCAACTGAGGTCTTAAGTGGCTACACCTTC.

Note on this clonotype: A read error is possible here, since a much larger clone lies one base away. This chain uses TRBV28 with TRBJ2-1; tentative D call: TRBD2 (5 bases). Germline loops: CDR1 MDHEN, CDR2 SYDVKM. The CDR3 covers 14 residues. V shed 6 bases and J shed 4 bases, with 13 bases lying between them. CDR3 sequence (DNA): TGTGCCAGCAGCCCGGACGGGGAGTACAATGAGCAGTTCTTC. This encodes CASSPDGEYNEQFF.

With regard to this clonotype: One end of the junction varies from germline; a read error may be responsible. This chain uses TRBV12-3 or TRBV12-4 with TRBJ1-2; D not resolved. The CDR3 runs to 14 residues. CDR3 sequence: CASSPRTAIDGHTF. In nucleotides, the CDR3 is TGTGCCAGCAGTCCCAGGACGGCGATAGATGGCCACACCTTC.

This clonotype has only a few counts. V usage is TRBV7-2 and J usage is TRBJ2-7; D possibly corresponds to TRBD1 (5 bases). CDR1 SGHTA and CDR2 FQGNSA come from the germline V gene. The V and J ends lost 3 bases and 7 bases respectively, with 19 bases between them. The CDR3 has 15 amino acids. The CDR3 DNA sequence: TGTGCCAGCAGCTTCGACGGTTCAAGGGGCATGGAGCAGTACTTC. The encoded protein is CASSFDGSRGMEQYF.

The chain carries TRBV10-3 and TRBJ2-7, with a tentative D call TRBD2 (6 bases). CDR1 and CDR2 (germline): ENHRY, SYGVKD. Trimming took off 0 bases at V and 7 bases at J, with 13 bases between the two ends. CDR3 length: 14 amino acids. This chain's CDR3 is CAISESGLSQEQYF. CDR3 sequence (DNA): TGTGCCATCAGTGAGTCGGGACTTTCTCAAGAGCAGTACTTC.

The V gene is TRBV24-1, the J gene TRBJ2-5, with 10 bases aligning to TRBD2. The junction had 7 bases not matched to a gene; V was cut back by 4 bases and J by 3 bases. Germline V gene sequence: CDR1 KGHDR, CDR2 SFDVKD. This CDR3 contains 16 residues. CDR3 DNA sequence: TGTGCCACCAGTGACCCTAGCGGGGGAGGAGAAGAGACCCAGTACTTC. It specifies CATSDPSGGGEETQYF.

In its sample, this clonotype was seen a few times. CDR3 bases: TGTGCCAGCAGCCCGGGACAGGGGGAGTACAATGAGCAGTTCTTC. Translating gives CASSPGQGEYNEQFF. J is TRBJ2-1 and V is TRBV7-8; 11 bases match TRBD1. Trimming took 5 bases from V and 4 from J; bases not matched to a gene: 4. There are 15 residues in the CDR3. Looked up from germline, CDR1 is SGHVS and CDR2 is FQNEAQ.

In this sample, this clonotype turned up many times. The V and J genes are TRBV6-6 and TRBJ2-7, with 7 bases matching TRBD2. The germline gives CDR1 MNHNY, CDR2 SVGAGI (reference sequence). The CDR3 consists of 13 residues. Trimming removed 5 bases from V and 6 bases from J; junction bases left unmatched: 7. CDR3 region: CASSTRLAGEQYF. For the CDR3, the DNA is TGTGCCAGCAGTACCCGACTAGCCGGCGAGCAGTACTTC.

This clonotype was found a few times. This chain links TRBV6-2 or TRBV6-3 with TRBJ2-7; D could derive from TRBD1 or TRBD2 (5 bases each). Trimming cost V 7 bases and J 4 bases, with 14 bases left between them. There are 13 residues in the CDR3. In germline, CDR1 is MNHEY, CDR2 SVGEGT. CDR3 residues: CASNFGAIYEQYF. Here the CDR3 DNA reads TGTGCCAGCAACTTCGGGGCTATTTACGAGCAGTACTTC.

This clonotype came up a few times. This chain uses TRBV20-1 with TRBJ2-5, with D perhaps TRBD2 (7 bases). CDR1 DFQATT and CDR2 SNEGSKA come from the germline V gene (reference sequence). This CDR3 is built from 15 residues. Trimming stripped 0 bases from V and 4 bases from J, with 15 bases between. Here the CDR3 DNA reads TGCAGTGCTAGAGAAGGGGGGGGTGGGGGAGAGACCCAGTACTTC. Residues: CSAREGGGGGETQYF.